These 7 T cell receptor beta chains share one sample of origin, sequenced in a study of T cells after yellow fever vaccination. Using its own MiXCR run on the 5' RACE reads, TCRdb lists one record per CDR3 protein. The sample records 14,000 or so distinct CDR3 sequences, about 7.3% being singletons. The sample here was PBMCs, either bulk or a sorted T-cell subset (CD4+, CD8+, memory, or dextramer-sorted; not recorded which), taken on the day of the yellow fever booster vaccination. The origin of the receptors is a man aged 18 to 29 who received the YFV17D yellow fever vaccine.

This clonotype was recorded at least ten times. The chain uses TRBV12-3 or TRBV12-4 and TRBJ1-2; 7 bases are shared with TRBD1. This CDR3 region has 15 residues. J was trimmed by 4 bases and V by 5 bases; bases with no gene match: 10. This CDR3 reads CASSTRQGGSYGYTF. The CDR3 nucleotides are TGTGCCAGCAGTACAAGACAGGGAGGTAGCTATGGCTACACCTTC.

This clonotype was seen many times. The gene calls are TRBV4-3 and TRBJ2-5, with D possibly being TRBD1 (6 bases). CDR3 size: 16 residues. CDR1 is LGHNA, CDR2 YSLEER, per germline. The V end was cut by 0 bases, the J end by 1 base, with 12 bases between. The DNA for the CDR3 is TGCGCCAGCAGCCAAGATTTAGCGACAGGCCAAGAGACCCAGTACTTC. Its translation: CASSQDLATGQETQYF.

This clonotype was seen ten or more times. The chain employs TRBV11-1 and TRBJ2-2; D remains ambiguous. V was clipped by 1 base and J by 4 bases, with 13 bases between them. The CDR3 extends over 16 amino acids. In germline, CDR1 is SGHAT, CDR2 FQDESV (reference sequence). CDR3: CASSLGRIRSTGELFF. CDR3 DNA sequence: TGTGCCAGCAGCTTAGGTCGGATCAGAAGCACCGGGGAGCTGTTTTTT.

This clonotype was seen ten or more times. The chain has TRBV12-3 or TRBV12-4 and TRBJ2-2; 16 bases agree with TRBD2. The trim removed 1 base at V and 7 bases at J, leaving 12 bases unmatched. CDR3 length: 20 amino acids. This chain's CDR3 is CASSLEGTSGGARLGGELFF. CDR3 bases: TGTGCCAGCAGTTTAGAGGGGACTAGCGGGGGGGCCCGGCTTGGCGGGGAGCTGTTTTTT.

This clonotype has at least ten counts. This chain uses TRBV6-6 with TRBJ1-3; TRBD1 is a possible D gene (6 bases). The CDR3 extends over 14 amino acids. The V gene lost 6 bases and the J gene lost 0 bases, with 9 bases spanning the gap. CDR1 is MNHNY and CDR2 is SVGAGI in the germline V gene (reference sequence). The CDR3 DNA is TGTGCCAGCAGGGGGGACACCTCTGGAAACACCATATATTTT. Protein sequence: CASRGDTSGNTIYF.

This clonotype was observed many times. The gene calls are TRBV5-1 and TRBJ2-1; D unclear. The ends were cut back, 2 bases at V and 4 bases at J, with 7 bases in the middle. Germline V gene lookup returns CDR1 SGHRS and CDR2 YFSETQ. The CDR3 has 13 amino acids. CDR3 nucleotides: TGCGCCAGCAGCTTAGGCCAGTACAATGAGCAGTTCTTC. This codes for CASSLGQYNEQFF.

This clonotype was counted at least ten times. J is TRBJ1-1 and V is TRBV20-1; 9 nucleotides align to TRBD1. The CDR3 is 14 amino acids. V dropped 4 bases and J dropped 4; count of bases not matched to a gene: 7. Germline values: CDR1 DFQATT, CDR2 SNEGSKA (reference sequence). CDR3 in DNA: TGCAGTGCTACCCCGGGACAGGGAGGCACTGAAGCTTTCTTT. Translating gives CSATPGQGGTEAFF.